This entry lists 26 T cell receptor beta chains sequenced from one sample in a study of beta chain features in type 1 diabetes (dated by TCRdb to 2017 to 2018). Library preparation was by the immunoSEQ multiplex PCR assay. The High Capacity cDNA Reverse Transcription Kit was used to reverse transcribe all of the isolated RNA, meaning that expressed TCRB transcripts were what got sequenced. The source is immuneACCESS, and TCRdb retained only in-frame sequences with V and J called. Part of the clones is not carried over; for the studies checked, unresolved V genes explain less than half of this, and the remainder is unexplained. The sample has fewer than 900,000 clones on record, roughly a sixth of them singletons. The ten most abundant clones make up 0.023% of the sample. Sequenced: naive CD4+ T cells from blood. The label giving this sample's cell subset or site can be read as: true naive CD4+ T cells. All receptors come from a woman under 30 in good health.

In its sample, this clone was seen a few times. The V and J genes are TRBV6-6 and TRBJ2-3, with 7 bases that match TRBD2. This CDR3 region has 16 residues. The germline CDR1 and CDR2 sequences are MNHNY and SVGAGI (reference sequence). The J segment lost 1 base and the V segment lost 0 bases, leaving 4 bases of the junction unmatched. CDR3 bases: TGTGCCAGCAGTTACTCGATTCTAGCGGGCACAGATACGCAGTATTTT. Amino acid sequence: CASSYSILAGTDTQYF.

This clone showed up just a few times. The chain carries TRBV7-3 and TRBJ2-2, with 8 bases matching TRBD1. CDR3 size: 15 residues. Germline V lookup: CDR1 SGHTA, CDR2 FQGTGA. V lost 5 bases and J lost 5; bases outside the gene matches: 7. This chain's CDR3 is CASSRTGIGTGELFF. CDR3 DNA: TGTGCCAGCAGCCGGACAGGGATCGGAACCGGGGAGCTGTTTTTT. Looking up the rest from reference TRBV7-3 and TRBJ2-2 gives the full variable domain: GAGVSQTPSNKVTEKGKYVELRCDPISGHTALYWYRQSLGQGPEFLIYFQGTGAADDSGLPNDRFFAVRPEGSVSTLKIQRTERGDSAVYLCASSRTGIGTGELFFGEGSRLTVL.

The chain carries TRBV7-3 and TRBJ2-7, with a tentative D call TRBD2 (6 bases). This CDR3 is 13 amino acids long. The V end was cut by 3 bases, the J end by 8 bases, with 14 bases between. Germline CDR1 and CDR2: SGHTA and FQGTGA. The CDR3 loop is CASSFRESGKQYF. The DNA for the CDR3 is TGTGCCAGCAGCTTCCGGGAGAGTGGCAAGCAGTACTTC.

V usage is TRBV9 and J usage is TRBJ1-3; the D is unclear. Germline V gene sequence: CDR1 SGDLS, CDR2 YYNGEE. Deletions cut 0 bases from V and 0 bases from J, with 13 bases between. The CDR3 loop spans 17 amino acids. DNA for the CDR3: TGTGCCAGCAGCGTAGAAGCGTTTCCGGACTCTGGAAACACCATATATTTT. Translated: CASSVEAFPDSGNTIYF.

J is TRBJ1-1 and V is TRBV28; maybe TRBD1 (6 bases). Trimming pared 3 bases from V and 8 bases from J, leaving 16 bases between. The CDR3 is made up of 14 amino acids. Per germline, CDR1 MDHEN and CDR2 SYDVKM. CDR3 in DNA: TGTGCCAGCAGTTTCCCCGACAGGCAGGGCGAAGCTTTCTTT. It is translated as CASSFPDRQGEAFF. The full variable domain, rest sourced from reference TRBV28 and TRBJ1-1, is DVKVTQSSRYLVKRTGEKVFLECVQDMDHENMFWYRQDPGLGLRLIYFSYDVKMKEKGDIPEGYSVSREKKERFSLILESASTNQTSMYLCASSFPDRQGEAFFGQGTRLTVV.

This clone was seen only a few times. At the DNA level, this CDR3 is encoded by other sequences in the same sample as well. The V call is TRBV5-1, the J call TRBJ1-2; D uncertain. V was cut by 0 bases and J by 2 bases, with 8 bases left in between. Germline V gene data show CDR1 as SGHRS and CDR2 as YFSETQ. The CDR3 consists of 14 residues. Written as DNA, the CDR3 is TGCGCCAGCAGCTTGGAGGGCTCGAACTATGGCTACACCTTC. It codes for CASSLEGSNYGYTF.

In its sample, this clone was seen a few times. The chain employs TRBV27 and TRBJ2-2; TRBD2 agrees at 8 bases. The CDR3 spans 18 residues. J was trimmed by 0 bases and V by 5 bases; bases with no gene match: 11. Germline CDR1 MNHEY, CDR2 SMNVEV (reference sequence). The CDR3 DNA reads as TGTGCCAGCAGTCGGGGGGCGGGAGGACCGACGAACACCGGGGAGCTGTTTTTT. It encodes CASSRGAGGPTNTGELFF.

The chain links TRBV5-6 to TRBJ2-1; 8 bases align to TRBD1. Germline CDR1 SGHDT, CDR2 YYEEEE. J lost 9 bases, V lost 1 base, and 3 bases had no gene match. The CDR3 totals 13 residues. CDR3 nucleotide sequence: TGTGCCAGCAGCTTGTTTACAGGGGGTGAGCAGTTCTTC. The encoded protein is CASSLFTGGEQFF.

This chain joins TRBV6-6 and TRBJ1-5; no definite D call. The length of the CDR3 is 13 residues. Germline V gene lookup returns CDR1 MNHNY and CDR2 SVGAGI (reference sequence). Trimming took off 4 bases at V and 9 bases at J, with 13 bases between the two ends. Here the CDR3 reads CASSSANRPPQHF. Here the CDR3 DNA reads TGTGCCAGCAGTTCTGCTAACCGGCCGCCCCAGCATTTT.

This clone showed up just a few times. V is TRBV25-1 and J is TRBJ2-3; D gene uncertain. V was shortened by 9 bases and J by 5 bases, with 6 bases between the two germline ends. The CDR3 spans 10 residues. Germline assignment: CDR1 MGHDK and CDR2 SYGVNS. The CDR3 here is CARTKDTQYF. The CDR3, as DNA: TGTGCCAGGACAAAAGATACGCAGTATTTT.

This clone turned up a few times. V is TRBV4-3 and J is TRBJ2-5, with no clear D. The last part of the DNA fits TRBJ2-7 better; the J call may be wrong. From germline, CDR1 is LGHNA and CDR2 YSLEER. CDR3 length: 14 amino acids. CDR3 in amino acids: CASSQETTVYEQYF. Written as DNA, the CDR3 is TGCGCCAGCAGCCAAGAGACGACCGTGTACGAGCAGTACTTC.

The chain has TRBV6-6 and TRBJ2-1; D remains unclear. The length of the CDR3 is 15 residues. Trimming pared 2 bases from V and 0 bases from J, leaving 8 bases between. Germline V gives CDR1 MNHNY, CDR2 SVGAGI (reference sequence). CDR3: CASSYIPYSYNEQFF. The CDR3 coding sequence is TGTGCCAGCAGTTACATTCCCTACTCCTACAATGAGCAGTTCTTC.

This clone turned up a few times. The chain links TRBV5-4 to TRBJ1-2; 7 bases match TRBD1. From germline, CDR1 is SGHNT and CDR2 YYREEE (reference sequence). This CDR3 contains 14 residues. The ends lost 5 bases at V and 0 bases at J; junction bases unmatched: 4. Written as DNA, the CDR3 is TGTGCCAGCAGACCAGGGACAGCTAACTATGGCTACACCTTC. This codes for CASRPGTANYGYTF.

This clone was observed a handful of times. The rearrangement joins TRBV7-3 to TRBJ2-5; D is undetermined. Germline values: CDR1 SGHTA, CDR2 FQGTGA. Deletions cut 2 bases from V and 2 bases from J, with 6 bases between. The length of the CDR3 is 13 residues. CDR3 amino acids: CASSLSWQETQYF. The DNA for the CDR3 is TGTGCCAGCAGCTTATCTTGGCAAGAGACCCAGTACTTC.

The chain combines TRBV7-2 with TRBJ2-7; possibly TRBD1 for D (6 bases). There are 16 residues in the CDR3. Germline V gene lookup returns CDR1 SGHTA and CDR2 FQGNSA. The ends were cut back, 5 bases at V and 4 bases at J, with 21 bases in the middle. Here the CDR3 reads CASSLGPLGAEYEQYF. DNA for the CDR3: TGTGCCAGCAGCCTAGGCCCCCTGGGGGCTGAATACGAGCAGTACTTC.

Written as DNA, the CDR3 is TGTGCCAGCTTCGGCGGCAGGAACTATGGCTACACCTTC. Protein: CASFGGRNYGYTF. The chain uses TRBV2 and TRBJ1-2, with D unclear. This CDR3 has 13 residues. The germline V gene encodes CDR1 SNHLY and CDR2 FYNNEI. V lost 8 bases and J 2 bases, leaving 12 bases between the germline ends.

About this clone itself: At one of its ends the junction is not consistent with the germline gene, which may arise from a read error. In DNA, the CDR3 is TGTGCCGCCGGACTAGCGGGAGGGGGCACAAATACGCAGTATTTT. Its protein product is CAAGLAGGGTNTQYF. The chain uses TRBV6-1 and TRBJ2-3, with 15 bases lining up with TRBD2. Looked up from germline, CDR1 is MNHNS and CDR2 is SASEGT. The CDR3 covers 15 residues.

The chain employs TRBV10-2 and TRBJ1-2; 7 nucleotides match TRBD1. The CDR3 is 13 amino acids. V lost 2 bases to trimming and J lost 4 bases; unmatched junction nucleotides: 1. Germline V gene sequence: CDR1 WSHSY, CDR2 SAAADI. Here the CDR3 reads CASSEQGGYGYTF. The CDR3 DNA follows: TGCGCCAGCAGTGAGCAGGGGGGCTATGGCTACACCTTC.

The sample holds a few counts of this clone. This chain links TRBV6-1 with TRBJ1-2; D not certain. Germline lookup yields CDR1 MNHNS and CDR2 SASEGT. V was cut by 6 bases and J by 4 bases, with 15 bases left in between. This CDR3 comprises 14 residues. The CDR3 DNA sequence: TGTGCCAGCAGCCAAGAAGCGGCAGCCTATGGCTACACCTTC. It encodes CASSQEAAAYGYTF.

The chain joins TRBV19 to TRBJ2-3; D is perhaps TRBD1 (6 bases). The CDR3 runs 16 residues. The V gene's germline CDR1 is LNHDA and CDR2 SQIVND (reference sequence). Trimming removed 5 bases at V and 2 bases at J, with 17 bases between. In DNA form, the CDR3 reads TGTGCCAGTAGTCCTGAGGACAGTCGGATCACAGATACGCAGTATTTT. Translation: CASSPEDSRITDTQYF.

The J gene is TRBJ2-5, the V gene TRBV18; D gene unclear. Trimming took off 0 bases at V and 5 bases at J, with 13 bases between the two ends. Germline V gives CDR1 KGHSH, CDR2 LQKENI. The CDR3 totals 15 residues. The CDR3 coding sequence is TGTGCCAGCTCACCACCGAATCCAACAAAGGAGACCCAGTACTTC. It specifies CASSPPNPTKETQYF.

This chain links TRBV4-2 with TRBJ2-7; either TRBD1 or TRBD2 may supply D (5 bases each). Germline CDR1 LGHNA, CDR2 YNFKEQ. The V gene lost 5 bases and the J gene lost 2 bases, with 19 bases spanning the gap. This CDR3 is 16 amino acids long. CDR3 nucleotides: TGTGCCAGCAGCGAGGGGATAACTAGTTTTACCTACGAGCAGTACTTC. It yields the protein CASSEGITSFTYEQYF.

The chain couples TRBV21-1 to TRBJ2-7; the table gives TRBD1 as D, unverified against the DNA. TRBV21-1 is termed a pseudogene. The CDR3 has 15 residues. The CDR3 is CASSKTGGRCYEQYF. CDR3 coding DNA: TGTGCCAGCAGCAAAACTGGGGGCAGGTGCTACGAGCAGTACTTC.

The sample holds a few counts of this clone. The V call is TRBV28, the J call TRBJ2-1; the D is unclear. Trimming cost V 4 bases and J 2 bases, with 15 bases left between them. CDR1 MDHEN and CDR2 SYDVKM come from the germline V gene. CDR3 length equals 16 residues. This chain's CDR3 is CASSWGISGAYNEQFF. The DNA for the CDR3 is TGTGCCAGCAGTTGGGGTATTAGTGGAGCCTACAATGAGCAGTTCTTC.

The CDR3 region has the DNA TGTGCCAGCTCACCCTCCGGGGGGAACAAAAACATTCAGTACTTC. Residues: CASSPSGGNKNIQYF. The gene calls are TRBV18 and TRBJ2-4, with 7 bases identical to TRBD2. The germline gives CDR1 KGHSH, CDR2 LQKENI. The V segment lost 3 bases and the J segment 3 bases; nucleotides outside the gene matches: 5. The length of the CDR3 is 15 residues.

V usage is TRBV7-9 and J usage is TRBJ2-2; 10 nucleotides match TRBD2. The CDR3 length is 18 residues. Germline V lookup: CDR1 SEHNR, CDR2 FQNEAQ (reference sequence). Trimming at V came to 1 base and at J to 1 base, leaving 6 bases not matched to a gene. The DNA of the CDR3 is TGTGCCAGCAGCTTAGGCCGGGCTAGCGGGAGGAACACCGGGGAGCTGTTTTTT. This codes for CASSLGRASGRNTGELFF.